This T cell receptor (beta chain) was sequenced during a study of blood T cell repertoires in COVID-19 (dated by TCRdb to between 2020 and 2021). At the level of the whole study: Collaborator samples came from the United States, Italy and Spain and covered acute and convalescent phases of COVID-19. The prospective study material was composed of cDNA or gDNA derived from T cells, B-cell-depleted T cells, or PBMCs. The dataset comprised deeply sampled blood TCRbeta repertoires from subjects exposed to, actively infected with, or recovered from COVID-19. A freely available public database, intended as a resource for researchers studying the immune response to SARS-CoV-2, is where the repertoires were released. Samples came from the ongoing ImmuneRACE study (first 160 participants) plus 1,254 subjects from 6 global collaborators. The sample metadata nearly always contained a de-identified subject ID, COVID-19 status, age in years and sex. HLA class I and class II types, where available, came from metadata supplied by the sample provider rather than from assay-based typing. Broader findings and caveats from the paper: Clinical and demographic metadata were provided uncurated, with the amount varying by source and participant.

Trimmed from V: 1 base; trimmed from J: 10 bases; junction bases lacking a gene match: 6. Its CDR3 holds 13 amino acids, cysteine through phenylalanine. Solely the CDR3 DNA is kept, with 39 bases framed from the first base. The collaborating institutions used their own protocols to collect whole blood in K2EDTA tubes. Collaborator samples were shipped for TCRbeta analysis as frozen whole blood, isolated PBMCs, or DNA extracted from either sample type. Comment on this clone: The antigen this receptor binds is unknown. No much larger clonotype is one base removed from it; base qualities were not supplied.

TCRbeta CDR3 regions were amplified from genomic DNA by means of the immunoSEQ Assay, a bias-controlled multiplex PCR. On the authors' methods: Nucleated cell counts per sample were estimated from amplification of reference gene primers within the assay. To quantify the absolute abundance of each unique TCRbeta CDR3 rearrangement, sequence reads were collapsed and filtered. For each sample, productive Simpson clonality was calculated as the square root of Simpson's diversity index over productive rearrangements. Entries here come from immuneACCESS through TCRdb and include only in-frame sequences with V and J called. Some clones fail to appear in such tables; in the studies checked, an unresolved V gene covers under half of the shortfall, and the cause of the remainder is unknown. The DNA gave D and trimming, while V, J and clone size come from that table. The sample has fewer than 200,000 clones on record, approximately 85% of them singletons. The ten largest account for around 7.5% of the sample.

This TCR came from an older woman with acute or convalescent COVID-19. Recombination linked TRBV12-3 or TRBV12-4 to TRBJ1-1, with 7 middle bases fitting TRBD1. Sequenced sample: peripheral blood. The base sequence is TGTGCCAGCAGTTTAGAGGGGGCTCGGGCAGCTTTCTTT. It codes for CASSLEGARAAFF.